Below, one T cell receptor beta chain is given with its context. These data originate in a study of blood T cell repertoires in COVID-19. At the level of the study: The United States, Italy and Spain provided the acute and convalescent COVID-19 samples. Sample material is recorded as cDNA or gDNA derived from T cells, B-cell-depleted T cells, or PBMCs.

Germline values: CDR1 LNHDA, CDR2 SQIVND (reference sequence). V dropped 7 bases and J dropped 6; count of bases not matched to a gene: 7. CDR3 length: 15 residues. Authors' data handling: Amplification from reference gene primers served as the basis for estimated nucleated cell counts. Sequencing was performed with immunoSEQ multiplex PCR; in TCRdb, only in-frame clones are kept and a portion is missing. V and J calls plus clone size are reproduced from that table; the DNA served to infer D and trimming. The sample lists 40,000 or so clones; about 92% were seen once. The sequenced material came from peripheral blood. The rearrangement links TRBV19 to TRBJ2-2; TRBD2 matches 11 bases. This clonotype originated in a human donor in a cohort sampled during active COVID-19. The CDR3 spells CASIDSGRAAGELFF. CDR3 DNA: TGTGCCAGTATAGATAGCGGGAGGGCCGCCGGGGAGCTGTTTTTT. Together with reference TRBV19 and TRBJ2-2, the CDR3 gives the full variable domain: DGGITQSPKYLFRKEGQNVTLSCEQNLNHDAMYWYRQDPGQGLRLIYYSQIVNDFQKGDIAEGYSVSREKKESFPLTVTSAQKNPTAFYLCASIDSGRAAGELFFGEGSRLTVL.